This T cell receptor (beta chain) appears in the sequencing data of a study of T cell repertoires in cytomegalovirus infection. Overall study context: Indicated by public TCR beta signatures were CMV infection and matching HLA type.

Trimming took 6 bases from V and 0 from J, leaving 14 bases between them. Germline values: CDR1 MNHEY, CDR2 SVGEGT. The CDR3 spans 16 residues. TCRdb reprocessed the reads via MiXCR and lists one record per CDR3 protein. In the table there are 600,000 to 800,000 distinct CDR3 sequences, less than 25% of which are singletons. Sample: CD8+ T cells from PBMCs. This TCR was sampled from a human donor in good health (CMV status not recorded). Some clones in this sample may be carry-over from other donors' samples. The chain employs TRBV6-2 or TRBV6-3 and TRBJ2-2; D remains ambiguous. CDR3 in DNA: TGTGCCAGCAGGAGTCGAGCGAACGCGAACACCGGGGAGCTGTTTTTT. This translates into CASRSRANANTGELFF.